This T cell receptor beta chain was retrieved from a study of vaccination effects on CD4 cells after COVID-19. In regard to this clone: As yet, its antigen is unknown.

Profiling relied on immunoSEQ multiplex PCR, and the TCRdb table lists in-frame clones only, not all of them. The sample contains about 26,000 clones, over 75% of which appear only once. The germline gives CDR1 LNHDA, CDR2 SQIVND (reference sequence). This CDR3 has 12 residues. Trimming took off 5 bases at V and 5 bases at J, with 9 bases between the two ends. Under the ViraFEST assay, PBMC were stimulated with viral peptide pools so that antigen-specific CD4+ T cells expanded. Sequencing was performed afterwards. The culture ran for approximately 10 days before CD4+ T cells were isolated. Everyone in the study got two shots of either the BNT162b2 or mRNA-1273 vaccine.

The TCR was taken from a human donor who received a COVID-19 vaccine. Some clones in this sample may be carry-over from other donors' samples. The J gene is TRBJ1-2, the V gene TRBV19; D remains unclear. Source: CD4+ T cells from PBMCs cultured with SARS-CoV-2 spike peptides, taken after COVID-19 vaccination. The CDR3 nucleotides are TGTGCCAGTAGTGCCAATTTATATGGCTACACCTTC. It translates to CASSANLYGYTF.